This T cell receptor (beta chain) stems from a study of Graves' ophthalmopathy and Graves' hyperthyroidism. Study at large: Peripheral blood was gathered at first diagnosis, ahead of any treatment whatsoever.

RNA transcripts served as template for amplifying TCR beta CDR3 sequences. The first-round RT-PCR employed HTBI primers together with the Qiagen OneStep RT-PCR kit. A multiplex PCR was then performed as the second round. MiXCR was run by TCRdb on the multiplex PCR reads, yielding one entry per CDR3 protein. The table records about 500,000 distinct CDR3 sequences, 13% to 15% of them present only once. This clonotype was seen many times. Its antigen is as yet unknown. Study-level findings and limits: Detection in blood was also observed for most expanded thyroid clonotypes above 0.001 frequency.

Ophthalmopathy in the donors was of moderate-to-severe activity, with CAS ≥3, NOSPECS ≥4 and duration under 3 months. PBMCs originated in 7.5 to 10 ml of fresh peripheral blood. V lost 6 bases and J 7 bases, leaving 15 bases between the germline ends. CDR1 is SGHAT, CDR2 FQNNGV, per germline. CDR3 length equals 14 residues. The sequenced sample consisted of blood. The origin of this receptor is a woman aged 25 to 39 with Graves' ophthalmopathy. The chain carries TRBV11-2 and TRBJ2-2; no reliable D call. The DNA for the CDR3 is TGTGCCAGCAGACGACCTGGGGTTGGCGGGGAGCTGTTTTTT. Its translation: CASRRPGVGGELFF.